The text below deals with one TCR beta chain. Its target is unknown. The data belong to a study of cytomegalovirus exposure and HLA in healthy donors. Trimming removed 10 bases from V and 6 bases from J, with 16 bases in between. Germline values: CDR1 MNHNS, CDR2 SASEGT. The CDR3 has 12 residues. The study ran its PCR with 60 Vbeta and 13 Jbeta primers. The repertoire was sequenced with immunoSEQ multiplex PCR; TCRdb's copy has only in-frame clones and lacks some. Of some 140,000 clones listed, around four fifths are singletons. Study conclusions and caveats: Cytomegalovirus-associated status was assigned to about 170 TCR beta chains. Later genetic work tied a missense DCLRE1C variant to beta-chain V and J trimming.

Sequencing input: PBMCs. The J gene is TRBJ2-7, the V gene TRBV6-1; D uncertain. The sequence derives from a young man in good health. The CDR3 protein is CATSPPPGEQYF. In DNA, the CDR3 is TGTGCCACTTCCCCGCCTCCGGGCGAGCAGTACTTC.